This T cell receptor beta chain stems from a study of blood T cells in healthy people across ages. The second PCR ran about 6 to 12 cycles with a sample-barcoded 5' primer and J-beta primers. Sequencing yielded, for each sample, at least 2.5 million paired-end reads carrying CDR3. TCRdb reprocessed the 5' RACE reads via MiXCR and lists one record per CDR3 protein. There are about 670,000 distinct CDR3 sequences in the sample; 40% to 45% occur only once, and about 30% lies in the top ten. For this clonotype: Its antigen is as yet unknown.

The CDR3 spans 17 residues. With V trimmed by 1 base and J by 11 bases, 14 bases remained unmatched. The V gene's germline CDR1 is SEHNR and CDR2 FQNEAQ (reference sequence). Study findings and constraints: Bulk PBMC profiling left naive and antigen-experienced comparisons inconclusive. Higher diversity, along with more naive CD4+ cells, distinguished long-lived donors from aged donors.

The sample taken for sequencing was blood. The chain uses TRBV7-9 and TRBJ2-5; TRBD2 aligns across 12 bases. The origin of this receptor is an elderly man in good health. The CDR3 sequence is CASSLGDRLAGDNEQYF. The CDR3 nucleotides read TGTGCCAGCAGCTTAGGGGACCGACTAGCGGGGGACAATGAGCAGTACTTC.